Reported below is one T cell receptor (beta chain). These data originate in a study of blood T cell repertoires in COVID-19. Study details: The United States, Italy and Spain supplied acute and convalescent COVID-19 samples. Sources were T cells, B-cell-depleted T cells, or PBMCs; the material itself was cDNA or gDNA.

Authors' analysis steps: It was from reference gene primer amplification that nucleated cell counts were estimated. Profiling relied on immunoSEQ multiplex PCR, and the TCRdb table lists in-frame clones only, not all of them. V, J and clone size reflect that table, while D and trimming were determined from the DNA. Here the sample spans 120,000 to 150,000 clones, less than 90% being singletons. Patients from Seattle were sampled longitudinally, starting during active infection. The sample taken for sequencing was peripheral blood. The TCR originated in a young man with COVID-19, enrolled during active disease.

DNA of the CDR3: TGTGCCTGGAGTGAATTGCGGCGGGGGCTTGGAAACACCATATATTTT. Translating gives CAWSELRRGLGNTIYF. This chain links TRBV30 with TRBJ1-3; D might be TRBD1 (6 bases). Deletions cut 1 base from V and 3 bases from J, with 16 bases between. The germline V gene encodes CDR1 GTSNPN and CDR2 SVGIG (reference sequence). The CDR3 length is 16 residues.